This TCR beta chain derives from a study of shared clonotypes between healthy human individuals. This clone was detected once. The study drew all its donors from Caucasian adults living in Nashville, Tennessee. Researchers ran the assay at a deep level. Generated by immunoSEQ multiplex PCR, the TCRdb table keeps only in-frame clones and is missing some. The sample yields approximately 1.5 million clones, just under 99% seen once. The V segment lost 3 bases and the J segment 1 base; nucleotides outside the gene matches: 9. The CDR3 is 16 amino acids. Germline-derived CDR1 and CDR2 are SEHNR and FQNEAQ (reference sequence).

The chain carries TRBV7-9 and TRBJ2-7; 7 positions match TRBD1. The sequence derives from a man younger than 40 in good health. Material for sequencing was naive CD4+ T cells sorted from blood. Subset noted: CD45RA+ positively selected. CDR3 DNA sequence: TGTGCCAGCAGCTTGGCCGGGACAGTAGTATCCTACGAGCAGTACTTC. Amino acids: CASSLAGTVVSYEQYF.